This TCR beta chain was recorded in a study of vaccination and CD4 T cells after COVID-19. CDR3 size: 18 residues. The germline V gene has CDR1 MNHNS and CDR2 SASEGT. The V gene end was trimmed by 5 bases and the J gene end by 2 bases; junction bases not matched to a gene: 16. Oncomine TCR Beta short-read sequencing was applied to DNA from cultured CD4+ T cells. TCRdb fed the PCR reads into MiXCR, producing one record per CDR3 protein. The repertoire holds 13,000 or so distinct CDR3 sequences, with approximately 50% as singletons. This clonotype was seen a handful of times. Its antigen is undetermined. The treatment denotes: approximately 9-day PBMC culture with coronavirus spike peptide pools or control peptides (ViraFEST assay).

This chain connects TRBV6-1 to TRBJ2-3, with 7 bases fitting TRBD2. This TCR was sampled from a human donor who had recovered from COVID-19. Source material: CD4+ T cells from blood, cultured in vitro. The CDR3 loop is CASSPLTHTSAFTDTQYF. In DNA, the CDR3 is TGTGCCAGCAGTCCCCTCACGCATACTAGCGCATTCACAGATACGCAGTATTTT.